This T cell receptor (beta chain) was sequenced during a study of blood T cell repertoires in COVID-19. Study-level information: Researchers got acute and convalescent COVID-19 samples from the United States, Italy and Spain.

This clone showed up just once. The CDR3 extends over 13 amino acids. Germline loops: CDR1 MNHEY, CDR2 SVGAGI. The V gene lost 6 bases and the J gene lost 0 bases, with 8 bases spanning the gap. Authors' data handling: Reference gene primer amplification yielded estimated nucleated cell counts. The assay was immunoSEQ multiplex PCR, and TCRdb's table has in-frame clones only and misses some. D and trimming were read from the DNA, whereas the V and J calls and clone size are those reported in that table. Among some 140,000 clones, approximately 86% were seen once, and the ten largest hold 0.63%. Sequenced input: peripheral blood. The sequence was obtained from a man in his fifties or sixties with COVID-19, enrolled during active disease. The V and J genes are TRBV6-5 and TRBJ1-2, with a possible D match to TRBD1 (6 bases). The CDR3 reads CASRRQANYGYTF. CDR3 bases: TGTGCCAGCAGAAGACAGGCTAACTATGGCTACACCTTC.